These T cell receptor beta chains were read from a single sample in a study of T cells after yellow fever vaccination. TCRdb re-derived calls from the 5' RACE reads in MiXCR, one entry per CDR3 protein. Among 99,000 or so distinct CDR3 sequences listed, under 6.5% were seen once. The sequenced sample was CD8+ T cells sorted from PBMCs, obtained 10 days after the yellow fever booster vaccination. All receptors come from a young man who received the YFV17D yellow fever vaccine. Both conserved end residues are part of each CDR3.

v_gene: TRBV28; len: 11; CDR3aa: CASSLTYEQFF
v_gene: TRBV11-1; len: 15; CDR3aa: CASSEWTGEAGELFF
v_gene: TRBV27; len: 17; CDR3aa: CASSLSWGGGVQETQYF
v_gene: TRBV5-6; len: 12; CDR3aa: CASSSYDTEAFF
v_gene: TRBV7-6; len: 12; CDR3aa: CASSLRGSEAFF
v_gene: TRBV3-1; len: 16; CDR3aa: CASSQEGQDPYNEQFF
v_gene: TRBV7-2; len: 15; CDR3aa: CASSLGRLGTDTQYF
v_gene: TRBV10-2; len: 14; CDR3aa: CASRPTGSVTEAFF
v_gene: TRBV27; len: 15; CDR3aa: CASCLSYGVQETQYF
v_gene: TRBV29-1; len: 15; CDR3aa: CSVDPGRGLNTEAFF
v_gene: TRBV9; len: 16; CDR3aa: CASSPSGGVSYNEQFF
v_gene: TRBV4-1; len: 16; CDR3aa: CASSPRGLVNTGELFF
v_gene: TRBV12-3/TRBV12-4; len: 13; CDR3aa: CASSRGFTDTQYF
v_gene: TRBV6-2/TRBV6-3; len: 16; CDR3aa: CASSLAEITSTDTQYF
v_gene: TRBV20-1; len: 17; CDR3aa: CSVNRGWGLTYQETQYF
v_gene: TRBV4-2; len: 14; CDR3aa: CASSPRGGSYEQYF
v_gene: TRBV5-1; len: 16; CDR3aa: CASSLAGSGFSYEQYF
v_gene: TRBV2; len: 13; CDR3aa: CASRGAGDYGYTF
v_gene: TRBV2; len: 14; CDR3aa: CASNRGYMNTEAFF
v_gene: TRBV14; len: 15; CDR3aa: CASSHRTFPPDTQYF
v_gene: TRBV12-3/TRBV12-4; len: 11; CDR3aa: CASSLSETQYF
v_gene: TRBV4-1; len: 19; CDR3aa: CASSGGASGGTSSYNEQFF
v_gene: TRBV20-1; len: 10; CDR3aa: CSAAGVGYTF
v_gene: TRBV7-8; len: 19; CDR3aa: CASSLHLTGGWGVNTEAFF
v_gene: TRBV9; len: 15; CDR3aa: CASSVGGQPSYEQYF
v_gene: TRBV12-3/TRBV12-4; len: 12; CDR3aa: CASSLRRFGYTF
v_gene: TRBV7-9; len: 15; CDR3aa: CASSTWDRERSPLHF
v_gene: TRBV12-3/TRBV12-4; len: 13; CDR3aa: CASSRGGGYEQYF
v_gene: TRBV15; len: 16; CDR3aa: CATSRETGHGPLEQFF
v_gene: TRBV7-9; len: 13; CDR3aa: CASSPRGIHEQFF
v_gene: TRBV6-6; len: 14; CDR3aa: CASSWTAKTYEQYF
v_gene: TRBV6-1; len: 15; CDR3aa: CASRTLRLADNEQFF
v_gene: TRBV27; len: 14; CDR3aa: CASSFLAVGYEQYF
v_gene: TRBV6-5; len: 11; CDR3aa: CASSTPYGYTF
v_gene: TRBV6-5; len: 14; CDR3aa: CASRPPRVGTEAFF
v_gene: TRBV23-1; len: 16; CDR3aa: CASSSIHRRRRETQYF
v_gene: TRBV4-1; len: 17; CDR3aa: CASSQDTSSGPRETQYF
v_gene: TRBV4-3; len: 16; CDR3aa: CASSQDLTGGAYEQYF
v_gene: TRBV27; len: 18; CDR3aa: CASTQWASGGAGTDTQYF
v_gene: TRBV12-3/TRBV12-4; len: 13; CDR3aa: CASKREGNQPQHF
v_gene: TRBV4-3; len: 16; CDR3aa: CASSQDTPGRNNEQFF
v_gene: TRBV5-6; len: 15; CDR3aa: CASTPDGQGYQPQHF